This T cell receptor beta chain comes out of a study of radiotherapy plus CTLA-4 blockade in lung cancer. As for the study in general: An objective response was seen in roughly a sixth of patients, and disease control in around 33%. Findings and limits, study-wide: With interferon-beta, early dynamics of blood T cell clones were reported to best predict response. In blood, after radiotherapy plus ipilimumab, tumor-derived TCR clones expanded.

As for this clone: Its cognate antigen is unknown.

The data were produced by immunoSEQ multiplex PCR, yet TCRdb's version contains in-frame clones alone and is incomplete. Of about 45,000 clones listed, 55% to 80% are singletons. Germline trimming cut 0 bases from V and 2 bases from J; bases unmatched to any gene: 7. The CDR3 extends over 17 amino acids. CDR1 SGHRS and CDR2 YFSETQ come from the germline V gene. The genes are TRBV5-1 and TRBJ2-2, with TRBD2 matching over 7 bases. Sequences were derived from peripheral blood, sampled from a patient treated with radiotherapy plus ipilimumab. This TCR derives from a human donor with non-small cell lung cancer who had a complete response to radiotherapy plus ipilimumab. The CDR3 reads CASSLARLADNTGELFF. CDR3 nucleotide sequence: TGCGCCAGCAGCTTGGCCAGGCTAGCGGACAACACCGGGGAGCTGTTTTTT.